This T cell receptor beta chain was retrieved from a study of beta chain features in type 1 diabetes. Details on this clone: Its target is not known.

The ends lost 8 bases at V and 1 base at J; junction bases unmatched: 4. CDR1 and CDR2 from the germline V gene are MNHNY and SVGAGI (reference sequence). This CDR3 has 14 residues. Study findings and constraints: The study found moderately but significantly shorter TCRB CDR3s in all four CD4+ subsets of Type 1 diabetes patients.

Reverse transcribing all isolated RNA meant expressed TCRB transcripts were sequenced. Clones were read by immunoSEQ multiplex PCR, and TCRdb kept only the in-frame ones, dropping some. Of 600,000 to 700,000 clones in the sample, around 12% were seen once. The chain employs TRBV6-6 and TRBJ1-2; 10 positions match TRBD1. The sample comprised naive CD4+ T cells from blood. This sequence originates from a man aged 25 to 40 with type 1 diabetes. CDR3 sequence reads: CASGTGADNYGYTF. Written as DNA, the CDR3 is TGTGCCAGCGGGACAGGGGCGGATAACTATGGCTACACCTTC.